The T cell receptor beta chain described here comes from a study of blood T cell repertoires in COVID-19. Study as a whole: Material from acute and convalescent COVID-19 was sourced from the United States, Italy and Spain. T cells, B-cell-depleted T cells, or PBMCs supplied cDNA or gDNA.

Methods used by the authors: Counts of nucleated cells, estimated from reference gene primer amplification, were obtained. Method: immunoSEQ multiplex PCR; TCRdb's copy keeps in-frame clones and lacks some. V, J and clone size reflect that table, while D and trimming were determined from the DNA. The sample comprises around 150,000 clones, around 92% of which are singletons, and nearly 5% rests with the top ten. Trimming removed 2 bases from V and 3 bases from J; junction bases left unmatched: 10. The CDR3 contains 18 residues. Per germline, CDR1 MNHEY and CDR2 SVGEGT. Seattle's cohort entered during active infection and was followed longitudinally.

This rearrangement joins TRBV6-2 or TRBV6-3 to TRBJ2-2; TRBD1 agrees at 9 bases. The sequence derives from a man aged 25 to 45 with COVID-19, enrolled during active disease. Material: peripheral blood. CDR3 sequence (DNA): TGTGCCAGCAGTTACCCAGAAACAGGGGGCGGGGACACCGGGGAGCTGTTTTTT. Translation: CASSYPETGGGDTGELFF.